The source of this TCR beta chain is a study of PD-1 blockade in mismatch repair-deficient tumors. Method: immunoSEQ multiplex PCR; TCRdb's copy keeps in-frame clones and lacks some. The data show about 39,000 clones, around 80% seen once. The CDR3 is 13 amino acids. Unmatched junction bases numbered 7, after V lost 7 bases and J lost 5 bases. CDR1 MNHNS and CDR2 SASEGT come from the germline V gene. The receptor comes from an adult with mismatch repair-deficient cancer. Source: PBMCs, taken roughly nine months after starting pembrolizumab. The rearrangement links TRBV6-1 to TRBJ2-5; 7 positions agree with TRBD1. CDR3 protein: CASTPTGMETQYF. In nucleotides, the CDR3 is TGTGCCAGCACTCCGACAGGGATGGAGACCCAGTACTTC.